Sequencing of this T cell receptor beta chain was carried out in a study of cytomegalovirus exposure and HLA in healthy donors. PCR used 60 Vbeta primers and 13 Jbeta primers. Generated by immunoSEQ multiplex PCR, the TCRdb table keeps only in-frame clones and is missing some. The sample shows some 140,000 clones, 65% to 80% of them seen only once. Trimming took 5 bases from V and 5 from J; bases not matched to a gene: 13. The CDR3 length is 16 residues. The V gene's germline CDR1 is SGHVS and CDR2 FNYEAQ. This sequence was found in a woman aged 45-59 years in good health and CMV-seropositive. V and J are TRBV7-6 and TRBJ2-7, with 9 bases identical to TRBD1. Specimen: PBMCs. This chain's CDR3 is CASSPSGTGLNHEQYF. Written as DNA, the CDR3 is TGTGCCAGCAGCCCCTCCGGGACAGGGTTAAACCACGAGCAGTACTTC.